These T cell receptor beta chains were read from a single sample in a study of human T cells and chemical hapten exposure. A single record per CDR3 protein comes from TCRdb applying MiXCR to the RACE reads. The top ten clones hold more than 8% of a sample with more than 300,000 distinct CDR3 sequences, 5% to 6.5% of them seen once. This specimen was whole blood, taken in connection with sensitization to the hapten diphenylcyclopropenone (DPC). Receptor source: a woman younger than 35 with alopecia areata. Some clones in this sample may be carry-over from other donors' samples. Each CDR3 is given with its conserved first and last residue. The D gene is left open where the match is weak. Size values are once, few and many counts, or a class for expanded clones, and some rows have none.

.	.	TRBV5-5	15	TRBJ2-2	TGTGCCAGCAGCCCGGACGGCTTTAGAACCGGGGAGCTGTTTTTT	CASSPDGFRTGELFF
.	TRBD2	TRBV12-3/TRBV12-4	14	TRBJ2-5	TGTGCCAGCAGTTTTAGCGGGGGGTCAGAGACCCAGTACTTC	CASSFSGGSETQYF
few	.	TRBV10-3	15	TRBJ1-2	TGTGCCATCAGCGCCGATAGAAATACTAACTATGGCTACACCTTC	CAISADRNTNYGYTF
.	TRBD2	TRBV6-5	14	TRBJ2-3	TGTGCCAGCAGGACGGGACTAGCCACAGATACGCAGTATTTT	CASRTGLATDTQYF
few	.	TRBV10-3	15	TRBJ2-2	TGTGCCATCAGTGAGCCGCGAGGGGACACCGGGGAGCTGTTTTTT	CAISEPRGDTGELFF
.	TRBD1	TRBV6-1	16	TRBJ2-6	TGTGCCACCCGGGACAGCGAATTCTCTGGGGCCAACGTCCTGACTTTC	CATRDSEFSGANVLTF
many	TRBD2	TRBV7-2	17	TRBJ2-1	TGTGCCAGCAGCTTTGCCAGAACAGCGGGGGGTTACAATGAGCAGTTCTTC	CASSFARTAGGYNEQFF
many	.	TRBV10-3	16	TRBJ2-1	TGTGCCATCAGTGAGTTAGGAGGGGCCTCCTACAATGAGCAGTTCTTC	CAISELGGASYNEQFF
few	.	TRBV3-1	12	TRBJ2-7	TGTGCCAGCAGCCAAGACTTTGAGGGGCAGTACTTC	CASSQDFEGQYF
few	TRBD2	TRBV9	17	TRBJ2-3	TGTGCCAGCAGCCCCTTACGGCTAGCGGGGGGCGCAGATACGCAGTATTTT	CASSPLRLAGGADTQYF
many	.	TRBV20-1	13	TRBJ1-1	TGCAGTGCTAGCGCGACGAAGAACACTGAAGCTTTCTTT	CSASATKNTEAFF
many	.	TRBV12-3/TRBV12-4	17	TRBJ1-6	TGTGCCAGCAGTCCCCTGGCCAGTCCCACTTCTAATTCACCCCTCCACTTT	CASSPLASPTSNSPLHF
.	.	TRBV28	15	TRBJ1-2	TGTGCCAGCAGTTTAGGGTCCGGGGGCGCAAGTGGCTACACCTTC	CASSLGSGGASGYTF
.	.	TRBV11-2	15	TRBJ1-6	TGTGCCAGCAGCTTCTCGGACACCAATAATTCACCCCTCCACTTT	CASSFSDTNNSPLHF
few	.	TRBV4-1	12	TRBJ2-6	TGCGCCAGCAGTGGTCAGGCCAACGTCCTGACTTTC	CASSGQANVLTF
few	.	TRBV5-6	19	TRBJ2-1	TGTGCCAGCAGCTCCGCCGGGTCCGACGGGAGAACCTACATGAATGAGCAGTTCTTC	CASSSAGSDGRTYMNEQFF
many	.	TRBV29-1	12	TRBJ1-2	TGCAGCGTTGAGTCCAGGGGAGATGGCTACACCTTC	CSVESRGDGYTF
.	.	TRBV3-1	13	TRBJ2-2	TGTGCCAGCCGGCTGTCTGACACCGGGGAGCTGTTTTTT	CASRLSDTGELFF
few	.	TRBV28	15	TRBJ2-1	TGTGCCAGCAGTTTTAGGGCAGGAGCCTGGGATGAGCAGTTCTTC	CASSFRAGAWDEQFF
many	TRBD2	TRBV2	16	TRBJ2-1	TGTGCCAGCAGCGAGTCCGGGACTAGCGGGGGCCCCCCCCAGTTCTTC	CASSESGTSGGPPQFF
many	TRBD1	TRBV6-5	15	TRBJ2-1	TGTGCCAGCAGCCAGCAGGGACAGGGTTACAATGAGCAGTTCTTC	CASSQQGQGYNEQFF
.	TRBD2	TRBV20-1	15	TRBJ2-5	TGCAGTCCTTGGGGGAGCGGGGGAGAACAAGAGACCCAGTACTTC	CSPWGSGGEQETQYF
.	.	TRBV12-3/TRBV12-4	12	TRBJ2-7	TGTGCCAGCAGTTTGGGTTATAACGAGCAGTACTTC	CASSLGYNEQYF
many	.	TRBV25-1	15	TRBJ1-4	TGTGCCAGCAGTGAATTGGGGGGTATACGTGAAAAACTGTTTTTT	CASSELGGIREKLFF
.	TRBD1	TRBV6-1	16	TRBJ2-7	TGTGCCAGCAGTGAGAATGACGGACAGGGGGGCAACGAGCAGTACTTC	CASSENDGQGGNEQYF
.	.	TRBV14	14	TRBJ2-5	TGTGCCAGCAGCCAAGACAGGACCGAAGAGACCCAGTACTTC	CASSQDRTEETQYF
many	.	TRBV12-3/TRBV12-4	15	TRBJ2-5	TGTGCCAGCAGACCGCCGGAGAGTCAGCCCGAGACCCAGTACTTC	CASRPPESQPETQYF
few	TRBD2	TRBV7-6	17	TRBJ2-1	TGTGCCAGCAGCTTGGAACTAGCGGGACCCCCCTACAATGAGCAGTTCTTC	CASSLELAGPPYNEQFF
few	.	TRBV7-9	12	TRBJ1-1	TGTGCCAGCAGCTTACCTTACACTGAAGCTTTCTTT	CASSLPYTEAFF
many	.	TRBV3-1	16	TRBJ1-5	TGTGCCAGCAGCCAAGACACACCATATAGCAATCAGCCCCAGCATTTT	CASSQDTPYSNQPQHF
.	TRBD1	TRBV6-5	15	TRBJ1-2	TGTGCCAGCATGTCGGGACAGGGGATAGAAGGAGGCTACACCTTC	CASMSGQGIEGGYTF
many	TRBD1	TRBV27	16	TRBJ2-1	TGTGCCAGCAGACCGCTGGACAGGGGTATAGGCTATGAGCAGTTCTTC	CASRPLDRGIGYEQFF
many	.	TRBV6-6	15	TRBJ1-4	TGTGCCAGCAGTTTTTCCGGGACGAGAACCGAAAAACTGTTTTTT	CASSFSGTRTEKLFF
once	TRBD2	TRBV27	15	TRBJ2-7	TGTGCCAGCAGTTTAGGTAGCGGGGGCCCCTACGAGCAGTACTTC	CASSLGSGGPYEQYF
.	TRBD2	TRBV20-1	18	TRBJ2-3	TGCAGTGCTAGACCCCCCGACGGTAGCGGGAGTAGCACAGATACGCAGTATTTT	CSARPPDGSGSSTDTQYF
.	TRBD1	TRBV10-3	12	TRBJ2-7	TGTGCCATCGCCGGGGACAGCTACGAGCAGTACTTC	CAIAGDSYEQYF
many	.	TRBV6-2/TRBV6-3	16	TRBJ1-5	TGTGCCAGCAGTATGGGACCGAATGGGGCCAATCAGCCCCAGCATTTT	CASSMGPNGANQPQHF
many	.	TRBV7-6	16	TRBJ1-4	TGTGCCAGCAGCTTAGTCCAGGGTACTGCTAATGAAAAACTGTTTTTT	CASSLVQGTANEKLFF
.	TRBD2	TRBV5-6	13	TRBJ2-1	TGTGCCAGCAGAGCCGGCGGGGGGGCTGAGGAGTTCTTC	CASRAGGGAEEFF
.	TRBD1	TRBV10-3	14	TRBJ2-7	TGTGCCACCAGATCAGCTACAGGGGGCTACGAGCAGTACTTC	CATRSATGGYEQYF
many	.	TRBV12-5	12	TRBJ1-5	TGTGCTAGTGTTCTCCTCAGGGGGCCCCAGCATTTT	CASVLLRGPQHF
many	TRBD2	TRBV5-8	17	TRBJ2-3	TGTGCCAGCAGTACGGAGGGTACTAGCGGGGGGGCCAGTACGCAGTATTTT	CASSTEGTSGGASTQYF
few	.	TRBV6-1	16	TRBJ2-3	TGTGCCAGCAGTGAATACGGGGCGAGTGCAACAGATACGCAGTATTTT	CASSEYGASATDTQYF
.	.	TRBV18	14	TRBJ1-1	TGTGCCAGCTCACCTAGGGCGGGTGCGGCTGAAGCTTTCTTT	CASSPRAGAAEAFF
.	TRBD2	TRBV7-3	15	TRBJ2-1	TGTGCCAGCAGCGGCATCGGGGGGGCCTTCGATGAGCAGTTCTTC	CASSGIGGAFDEQFF
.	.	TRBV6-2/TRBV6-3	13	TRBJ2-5	TGTGCCAGCAGCCACACAGGGGAGGGGACCCAGTACTTC	CASSHTGEGTQYF
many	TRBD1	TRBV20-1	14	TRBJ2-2	TGCAGTGCCAAGAGGACAGGTGACACCGGGGAGCTGTTTTTT	CSAKRTGDTGELFF
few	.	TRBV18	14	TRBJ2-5	TGTGCCAGCTCATCACAGGATCTCCAAGAGACCCAGTACTTC	CASSSQDLQETQYF
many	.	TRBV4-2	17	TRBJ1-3	TGTGCCAGCAGCCAAGCGATGGATTGGGACTCTGGAAACACCATATATTTT	CASSQAMDWDSGNTIYF
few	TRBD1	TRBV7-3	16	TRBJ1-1	TGTGCCAGCAAGGGGCAAGGGGGCAGGATGAACACTGAAGCTTTCTTT	CASKGQGGRMNTEAFF
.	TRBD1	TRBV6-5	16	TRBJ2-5	TGTGCCAGCAGGCCCGGACAGGGGAGGTTTCAAGAGACCCAGTACTTC	CASRPGQGRFQETQYF
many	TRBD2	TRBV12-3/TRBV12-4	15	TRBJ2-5	TGTGCCAGCAGTTTAGCAGCTAGCGGTATCGGGGCCCAGTACTTC	CASSLAASGIGAQYF
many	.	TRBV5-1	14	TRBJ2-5	TGCGCCAGCAGCTTGGCCGGGGGGCTTGTGACCCAGTACTTC	CASSLAGGLVTQYF
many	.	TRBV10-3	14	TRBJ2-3	TGTGCCATCAGTTCCGGGCTCATGACAGATACGCAGTATTTT	CAISSGLMTDTQYF
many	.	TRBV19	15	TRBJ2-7	TGTGCCACCAGACCCCGACGAGACTCTTTGGACGAGCAGTACTTC	CATRPRRDSLDEQYF
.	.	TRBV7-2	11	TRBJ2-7	TGTGCCAGCAGCTTATCAACCGAGCAGTACTTC	CASSLSTEQYF
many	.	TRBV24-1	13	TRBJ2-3	TGTGCCACCAGCGGGCGGACCACAGATACGCAGTATTTT	CATSGRTTDTQYF
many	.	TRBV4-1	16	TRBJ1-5	TGCGCCAGCAGCCAAGAGCCTGGGCCTGGCAATCAGCCCCAGCATTTT	CASSQEPGPGNQPQHF
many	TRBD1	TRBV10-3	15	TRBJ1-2	TGTGCCATCAGAGAACAGGGGGCGACGAACTATGGCTACACCTTC	CAIREQGATNYGYTF
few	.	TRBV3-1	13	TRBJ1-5	TGTGCCAGCAGCCAAGAGGGAGCTCAGCCCCAGCATTTT	CASSQEGAQPQHF